These 26 T cell receptor beta chains were sequenced from one sample in a study of control samples from healthy donors and cancer patients. Using immunoSEQ multiplex PCR, the repertoire was profiled, and TCRdb retains in-frame clones only, with some absent. The sample lists 95,000 to 150,000 clones, 80% to 90% occurring once. The sequencing input was blood. The receptors originated from a man aged 45-65 years in good health.

The gene calls are TRBV11-2 and TRBJ2-1; maybe TRBD2 (6 bases). Germline lookup yields CDR1 SGHAT and CDR2 FQNNGV. Deletions cut 3 bases from V and 8 bases from J, with 17 bases between. The CDR3 loop spans 15 amino acids. CDR3 amino acids: CASSLTGLARDEQFF. DNA of the CDR3: TGTGCCAGCAGCTTGACGGGACTCGCCCGGGATGAGCAGTTCTTC.

The genes are TRBV7-9 and TRBJ1-2; D is unresolved. Germline V gene sequence: CDR1 SEHNR, CDR2 FQNEAQ (reference sequence). This CDR3 has 13 amino acids. Trimming took 3 bases from V and 8 from J, leaving 13 bases between them. CDR3 in amino acids: CASSFRRSRGYTF. The CDR3 coding sequence is TGTGCCAGCAGCTTCCGGCGGAGTCGCGGCTACACCTTC. Full variable domain (rest looked up from reference TRBV7-9 and TRBJ1-2): DTGVSQNPRHKITKRGQNVTFRCDPISEHNRLYWYRQTLGQGPEFLTYFQNEAQLEKSRLLSDRFSAERPKGSFSTLEIQRTEQGDSAMYLCASSFRRSRGYTFGSGTRLTVV.

The rearrangement joins TRBV7-8 to TRBJ2-1, with TRBD2 matching 13 bases. There are 17 residues in the CDR3. Germline-derived CDR1 and CDR2 are SGHVS and FQNEAQ. V trimming: 4 bases; J trimming: 8 bases; junction bases outside the gene matches: 11. CDR3 DNA sequence: TGTGCCAGCAGCTCTCACCCACTAGCGGGGGGGCCCCATGAGCAGTTCTTC. As protein: CASSSHPLAGGPHEQFF.

This chain links TRBV19 with TRBJ1-4, with TRBD1 identical over 10 bases. In germline, CDR1 is LNHDA, CDR2 SQIVND (reference sequence). The CDR3 is 15 amino acids. V shed 4 bases and J 8 bases; nucleotides not matched to a gene: 7. The CDR3 loop reads CASSKARDRGEKLFF. In DNA, the CDR3 is TGTGCCAGTAGTAAGGCTCGGGACAGGGGCGAAAAACTGTTTTTT. Drawing the rest from reference TRBV19 and TRBJ1-4, the complete variable domain is DGGITQSPKYLFRKEGQNVTLSCEQNLNHDAMYWYRQDPGQGLRLIYYSQIVNDFQKGDIAEGYSVSREKKESFPLTVTSAQKNPTAFYLCASSKARDRGEKLFFGSGTQLSVL.

J is TRBJ1-2 and V is TRBV29-1, with 11 bases that match TRBD1. Germline CDR1 reads SQVTM; CDR2 reads ANQGSEA. The CDR3 extends over 13 amino acids. The junction had 6 bases not matched to a gene; V was cut back by 6 bases and J by 6 bases. The CDR3 here is CSVNRDRGDGYTF. CDR3 coding DNA: TGCAGCGTAAACCGGGACAGGGGGGATGGCTACACCTTC.

J is TRBJ2-6 and V is TRBV2; D uncertain. The CDR3 has 16 amino acids. Trimming pared 0 bases from V and 3 bases from J, leaving 9 bases between. CDR1 is SNHLY, CDR2 FYNNEI, per germline. CDR3 nucleotides: TGTGCCAGCAGTGAAGCAGGGTCTCATGGGGCCAACGTCCTGACTTTC. Protein product: CASSEAGSHGANVLTF.

The chain joins TRBV12-5 to TRBJ1-3, with no clear D. This CDR3 is 13 amino acids long. V was cut by 7 bases and J by 3 bases, with 10 bases left in between. The germline V gene encodes CDR1 LGHNT and CDR2 FRNRAP. This CDR3 is CASVLQSGNTIYF. The DNA of the CDR3 is TGTGCTAGTGTCCTACAGAGTGGAAACACCATATATTTT.

The chain links TRBV5-6 to TRBJ1-5; D call uncertain. CDR3 length equals 14 residues. Germline V CDR1 and CDR2: SGHDT, YYEEEE. V gave up 3 bases and J gave up 2 bases, with 9 bases separating them. CDR3 sequence (DNA): TGTGCCAGCAGCTCACTTCGGGGCAATCAGCCCCAGCATTTT. It encodes CASSSLRGNQPQHF.

The chain is built from TRBV24-1 and TRBJ2-2, with TRBD2 identical over 7 bases. CDR3 length: 16 residues. Unmatched junction bases numbered 9, after V lost 4 bases and J lost 5 bases. Germline V gives CDR1 KGHDR, CDR2 SFDVKD. CDR3 protein: CATSDLGRGGTGELFF. For the CDR3, the DNA is TGTGCCACCAGTGACCTGGGGAGGGGAGGGACCGGGGAGCTGTTTTTT.

A word on this clone: One end of the junction does not line up with germline, which may come from a read error. This chain joins TRBV7-2 and TRBJ1-3, with D perhaps TRBD1 (5 bases). The CDR3 length is 14 residues. Per germline, CDR1 SGHTA and CDR2 FQGNSA. The CDR3 region has the DNA TGTGCCAGCAGCCTAGCGGGGGGGGGAAACACCATATATTTT. This codes for CASSLAGGGNTIYF.

The chain couples TRBV4-1 to TRBJ1-6, with D possibly TRBD1 on 5 matching bases. V was shortened by 0 bases and J by 10 bases, with 22 bases between the two germline ends. This CDR3 contains 18 residues. Germline loops: CDR1 MGHRA, CDR2 YSYEKL. CDR3: CASSQDEGIRVLGSPLHF. The CDR3 nucleotides are TGCGCCAGCAGCCAAGATGAGGGGATAAGGGTCCTAGGCTCACCCCTCCACTTT.

This clone came up a few times. The J gene is TRBJ1-2, the V gene TRBV29-1; 7 bases map to TRBD1. Germline assignment: CDR1 SQVTM and CDR2 ANQGSEA. V dropped 1 base and J dropped 7; count of bases not matched to a gene: 0. The CDR3 consists of 11 residues. CDR3: CSVEGDSGYTF. As DNA, the CDR3 is TGCAGCGTTGAAGGGGACAGTGGCTACACCTTC.

The V gene is TRBV9, the J gene TRBJ2-5; 7 bases line up with TRBD2. J lost 5 bases, V lost 4 bases, and 5 bases had no gene match. Per germline, CDR1 SGDLS and CDR2 YYNGEE. This CDR3 spans 13 amino acids. CDR3 coding DNA: TGTGCCAGCAGCCCTGGGACTACCGAGACCCAGTACTTC. This codes for CASSPGTTETQYF.

The gene calls are TRBV21-1 and TRBJ1-5. TRBV21-1 is annotated as a pseudogene. The CDR3 totals 24 residues. CDR3 DNA: TGTGCCAGCAGCAAAACCGGCCGGCGGGGAGGGTCCTTTGGTCCCTTTTATAGCAATCAGCCCCAGCATTTT. Translation: CASSKTGRRGGSFGPFYSNQPQHF.

The gene calls are TRBV27 and TRBJ2-1; TRBD2 matches at 7 bases. Germline CDR1 MNHEY, CDR2 SMNVEV (reference sequence). J gave up 0 bases and V 4 bases, and 6 bases lay outside the gene matches. The CDR3 runs 16 residues. The CDR3 region is CASSSLGGSSYNEQFF. Written as DNA, the CDR3 is TGTGCCAGCAGTTCCCTCGGGGGGAGCTCCTACAATGAGCAGTTCTTC.

Only one count was recorded for this clone. This chain joins TRBV4-2 and TRBJ1-1, with D possibly TRBD1 on 6 matching bases. This CDR3 comprises 15 residues. Trimming cost V 4 bases and J 3 bases, with 15 bases left between them. Germline V gives CDR1 LGHNA, CDR2 YNFKEQ. The CDR3 coding sequence is TGTGCCAGCAGCCGGCTAGGGGGGGAAGACACTGAAGCTTTCTTT. Amino acids: CASSRLGGEDTEAFF.

This chain joins TRBV5-1 and TRBJ2-3; a possible D gene is TRBD1 (5 bases). CDR1 and CDR2 from the germline V gene are SGHRS and YFSETQ. Trimming pared 7 bases from V and 6 bases from J, leaving 18 bases between. The CDR3 sequence is 14 residues long. CDR3 in amino acids: CASATQELGDTQYF. The CDR3 coding sequence is TGCGCCAGCGCAACACAGGAGTTAGGGGATACGCAGTATTTT.

This chain joins TRBV10-3 and TRBJ2-5, with 7 bases fitting TRBD1. Unmatched junction bases numbered 13, after V lost 6 bases and J lost 3 bases. Per germline, CDR1 ENHRY and CDR2 SYGVKD. The CDR3 totals 16 residues. The CDR3 protein is CAISGLDRDGEETQYF. Here the CDR3 DNA reads TGTGCCATCAGCGGGCTAGACAGGGATGGGGAAGAGACCCAGTACTTC.

The chain couples TRBV5-6 to TRBJ2-7, with D hard to call. V was cut by 2 bases and J by 2 bases, with 8 bases left in between. The CDR3 sequence is 13 residues long. Per the germline V gene, CDR1 is SGHDT and CDR2 is YYEEEE. The CDR3 spells CASSFRKTYEQYF. The CDR3 bases are TGTGCCAGCAGCTTCAGAAAGACCTACGAGCAGTACTTC.

This clone appeared a few times. The chain recombines TRBV10-3 with TRBJ1-5; D gene uncertain. Trimming removed 3 bases from V and 6 bases from J, with 15 bases in between. The CDR3 consists of 15 residues. Germline lookup yields CDR1 ENHRY and CDR2 SYGVKD. CDR3 amino acids: CAISERREVSQPQHF. The DNA for the CDR3 is TGTGCCATCAGTGAAAGGCGCGAGGTGAGTCAGCCCCAGCATTTT.

The chain combines TRBV6-6 with TRBJ1-2, with a possible D match to TRBD1 (5 bases). CDR3 length: 14 amino acids. V was pared by 3 bases and J by 4 bases, with 12 bases between. CDR1 is MNHNY, CDR2 SVGAGI, per germline (reference sequence). The DNA for the CDR3 is TGTGCCAGCAGTTATAGGGGCGAGGGCTATGGCTACACCTTC. Residues: CASSYRGEGYGYTF.

This rearrangement joins TRBV3-1 (or the pseudogene TRBV3-2) to TRBJ2-1, with 15 bases identical to TRBD2. V was clipped by 0 bases and J by 4 bases; unmatched bases: 7. Germline-derived CDR1 and CDR2 are LGHDT and YNNKEL (reference sequence). This CDR3 comprises 19 residues. CDR3 sequence reads: CASSQDSGLAGGRYNEQFF. DNA of the CDR3: TGTGCCAGCAGCCAAGATTCGGGACTAGCGGGGGGCCGGTACAATGAGCAGTTCTTC.

This clone appeared once. The chain is built from TRBV12-3 or TRBV12-4 and TRBJ2-3, with D tentatively TRBD2 (5 bases). Trimming pared 2 bases from V and 8 bases from J, leaving 11 bases between. This CDR3 comprises 13 residues. CDR3 amino acids: CASSLLRDSTQYF. In DNA, the CDR3 is TGTGCCAGCAGTTTACTTCGGGATAGTACGCAGTATTTT.

The V call is TRBV11-2, the J call TRBJ1-2, with 8 bases lining up with TRBD1. Germline CDR1 and CDR2: SGHAT and FQNNGV. V lost 7 bases to trimming and J lost 2 bases; unmatched junction nucleotides: 6. The CDR3 is 14 amino acids. CDR3 DNA sequence: TGTGCCAGCAATAACAGGGGGATCAACTATGGCTACACCTTC. Protein: CASNNRGINYGYTF. The variable domain in full, with the rest retrieved from reference TRBV11-2 and TRBJ1-2, is EAGVAQSPRYKIIEKRQSVAFWCNPISGHATLYWYQQILGQGPKLLIQFQNNGVVDDSQLPKDRFSAERLKGVDSTLKIQPAKLEDSAVYLCASNNRGINYGYTFGSGTRLTVV.

The chain employs TRBV6-1 and TRBJ1-1; D ambiguous. Trimming took 0 bases from V and 11 from J, leaving 13 bases between them. Germline loops: CDR1 MNHNS, CDR2 SASEGT. There are 13 residues in the CDR3. The CDR3 sequence is CASSEATGGNAFF. CDR3 DNA sequence: TGTGCCAGCAGTGAAGCTACGGGAGGGAACGCTTTCTTT.

The rearrangement joins TRBV6-6 to TRBJ2-7; D gene unclear. The V gene's germline CDR1 is MNHNY and CDR2 SVGAGI (reference sequence). The V end lost 1 base, the J end lost 0 bases, and 10 bases lay between the germline ends. The CDR3 runs to 15 residues. The CDR3 DNA follows: TGTGCCAGCAGTTACTACGGAGCGAGCTCCTACGAGCAGTACTTC. Its translation is CASSYYGASSYEQYF.